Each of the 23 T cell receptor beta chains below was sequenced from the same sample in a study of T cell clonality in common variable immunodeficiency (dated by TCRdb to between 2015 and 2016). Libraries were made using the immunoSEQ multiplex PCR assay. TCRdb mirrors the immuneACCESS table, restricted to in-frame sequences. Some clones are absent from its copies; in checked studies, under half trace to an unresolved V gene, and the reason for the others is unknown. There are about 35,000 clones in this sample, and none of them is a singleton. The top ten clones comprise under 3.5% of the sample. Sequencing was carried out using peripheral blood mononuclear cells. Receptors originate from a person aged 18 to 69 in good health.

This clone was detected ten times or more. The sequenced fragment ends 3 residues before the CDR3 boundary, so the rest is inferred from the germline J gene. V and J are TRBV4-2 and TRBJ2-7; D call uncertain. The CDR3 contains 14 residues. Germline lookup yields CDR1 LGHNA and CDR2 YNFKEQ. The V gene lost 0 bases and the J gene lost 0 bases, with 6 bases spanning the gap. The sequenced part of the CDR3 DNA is TGTGCCAGCAGCCAAGACCTTCTCTCCTACGAG. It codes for CASSQDLLSYE. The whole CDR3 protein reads CASSQDLLSYEQYF.

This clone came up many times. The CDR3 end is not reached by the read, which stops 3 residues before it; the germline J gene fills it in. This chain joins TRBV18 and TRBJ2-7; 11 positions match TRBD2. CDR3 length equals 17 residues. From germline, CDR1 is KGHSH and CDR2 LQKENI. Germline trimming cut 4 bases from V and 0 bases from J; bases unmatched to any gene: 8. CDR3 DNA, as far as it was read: TGTGCCAGCTCACTCCCGGCCGGGACTAGCGGCTCCTACGAG. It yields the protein CASSLPAGTSGSYE. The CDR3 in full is CASSLPAGTSGSYEQYF.

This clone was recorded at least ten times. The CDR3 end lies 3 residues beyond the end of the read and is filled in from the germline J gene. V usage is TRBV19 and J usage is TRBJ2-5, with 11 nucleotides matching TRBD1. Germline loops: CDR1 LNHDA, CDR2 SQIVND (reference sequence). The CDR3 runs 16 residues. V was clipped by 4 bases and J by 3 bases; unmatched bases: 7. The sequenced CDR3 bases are TGTGCCAGTAGTACGGAACCGGGACAGGGGGAAGAGACC. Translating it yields CASSTEPGQGEET. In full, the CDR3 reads CASSTEPGQGEETQYF.

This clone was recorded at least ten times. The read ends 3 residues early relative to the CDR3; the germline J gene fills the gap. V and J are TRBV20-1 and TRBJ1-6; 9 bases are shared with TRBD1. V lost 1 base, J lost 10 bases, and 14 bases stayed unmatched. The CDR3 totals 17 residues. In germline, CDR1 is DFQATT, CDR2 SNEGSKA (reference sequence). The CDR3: CSARAPGKGTGNSPLHF. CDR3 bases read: TGCAGTGCTAGAGCCCCGGGTAAGGGGACAGGGAACTCACCC.

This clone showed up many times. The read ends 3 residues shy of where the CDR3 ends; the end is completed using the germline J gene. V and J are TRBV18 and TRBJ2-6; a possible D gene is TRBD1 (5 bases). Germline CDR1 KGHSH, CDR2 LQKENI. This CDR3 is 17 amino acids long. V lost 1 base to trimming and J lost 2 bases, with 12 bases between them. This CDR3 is CASSPRTLSAGANVLTF. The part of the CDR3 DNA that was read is TGTGCCAGCTCACCACGGACATTGAGTGCTGGGGCCAACGTC.

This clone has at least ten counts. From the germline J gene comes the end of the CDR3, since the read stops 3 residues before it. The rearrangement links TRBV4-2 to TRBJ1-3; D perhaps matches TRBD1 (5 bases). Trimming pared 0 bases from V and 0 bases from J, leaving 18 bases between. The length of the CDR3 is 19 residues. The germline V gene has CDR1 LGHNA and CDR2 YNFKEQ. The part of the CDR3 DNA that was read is TGTGCCAGCAGCCAAGATAAAGGATGGTACAGGTCCTCTGGAAACACC. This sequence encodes CASSQDKGWYRSSGNT. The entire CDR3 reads CASSQDKGWYRSSGNTIYF.

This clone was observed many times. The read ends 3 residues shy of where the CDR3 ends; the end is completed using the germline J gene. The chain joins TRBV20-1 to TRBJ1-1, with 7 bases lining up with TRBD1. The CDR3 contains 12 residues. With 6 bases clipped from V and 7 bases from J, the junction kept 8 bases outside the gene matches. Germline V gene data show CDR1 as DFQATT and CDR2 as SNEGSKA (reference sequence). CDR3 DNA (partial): TGCAGTGCCAGCGACAGGGTGAGTGAA. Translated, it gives CSASDRVSE. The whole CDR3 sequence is CSASDRVSEAFF.

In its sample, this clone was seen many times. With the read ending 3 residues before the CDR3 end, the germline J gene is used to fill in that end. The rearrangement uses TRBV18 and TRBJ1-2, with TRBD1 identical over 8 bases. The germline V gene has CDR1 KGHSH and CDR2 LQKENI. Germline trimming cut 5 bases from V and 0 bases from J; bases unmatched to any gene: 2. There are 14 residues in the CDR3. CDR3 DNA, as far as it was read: TGTGCCAGCTCAGGGACAGGACCTAACTATGGC. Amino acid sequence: CASSGTGPNYG. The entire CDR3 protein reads CASSGTGPNYGYTF.

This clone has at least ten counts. The CDR3 DNA, read in part, is TGTGCCAGTAGTATCCGGGGTGGTGATGAAAAA. This gives the protein CASSIRGGDEK. The complete CDR3 reads CASSIRGGDEKLFF. V gene TRBV19 combines with J gene TRBJ1-4; D is unresolved. The CDR3 extends 3 residues past the end of the read, so its final part is completed from the germline J gene. V shed 3 bases and J shed 6 bases, with 11 bases lying between them. Germline CDR1 reads LNHDA; CDR2 reads SQIVND (reference sequence). The CDR3 covers 14 residues.

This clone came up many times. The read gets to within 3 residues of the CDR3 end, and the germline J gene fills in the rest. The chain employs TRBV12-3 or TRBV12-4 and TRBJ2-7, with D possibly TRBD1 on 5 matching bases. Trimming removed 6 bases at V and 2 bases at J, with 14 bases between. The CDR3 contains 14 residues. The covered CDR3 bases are TGTGCCAGCAGGCGGCAGGGTTTTCCCTACGAG. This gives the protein CASRRQGFPYE. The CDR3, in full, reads CASRRQGFPYEQYF.

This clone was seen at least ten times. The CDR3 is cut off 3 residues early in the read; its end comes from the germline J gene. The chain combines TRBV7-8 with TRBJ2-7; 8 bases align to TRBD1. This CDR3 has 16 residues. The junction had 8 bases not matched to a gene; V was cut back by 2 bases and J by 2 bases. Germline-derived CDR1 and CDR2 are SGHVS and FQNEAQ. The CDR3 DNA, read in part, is TGTGCCAGCAGCTTAAACTGGGACAGGAGTGCCTACGAG. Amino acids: CASSLNWDRSAYE. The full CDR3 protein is CASSLNWDRSAYEQYF.

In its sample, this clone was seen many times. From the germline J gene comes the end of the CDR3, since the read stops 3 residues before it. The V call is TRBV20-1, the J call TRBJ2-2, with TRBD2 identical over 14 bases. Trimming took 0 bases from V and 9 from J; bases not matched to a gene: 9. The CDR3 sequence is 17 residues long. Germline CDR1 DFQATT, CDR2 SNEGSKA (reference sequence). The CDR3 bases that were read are TGCAGTGCTAGAGATCCATGGGGGACTAGCGGGAGCCGGGAG. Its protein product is CSARDPWGTSGSRE. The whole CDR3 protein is CSARDPWGTSGSRELFF.

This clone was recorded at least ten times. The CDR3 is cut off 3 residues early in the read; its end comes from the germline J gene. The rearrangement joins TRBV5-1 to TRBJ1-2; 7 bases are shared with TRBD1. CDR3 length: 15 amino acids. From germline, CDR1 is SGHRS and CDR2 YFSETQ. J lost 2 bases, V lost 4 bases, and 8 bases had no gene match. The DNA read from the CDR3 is TGCGCCAGCAGCCCCGGACAGGCGTCAAACTATGGC. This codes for CASSPGQASNYG. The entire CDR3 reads CASSPGQASNYGYTF.

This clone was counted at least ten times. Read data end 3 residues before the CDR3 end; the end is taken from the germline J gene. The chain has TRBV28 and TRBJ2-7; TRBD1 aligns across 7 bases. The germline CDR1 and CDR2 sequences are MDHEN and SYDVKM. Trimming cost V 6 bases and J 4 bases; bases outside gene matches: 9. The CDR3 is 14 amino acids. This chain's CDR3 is CASRPPGQTYEQYF. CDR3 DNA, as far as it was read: TGTGCCAGCAGGCCTCCGGGACAGACTTACGAG.

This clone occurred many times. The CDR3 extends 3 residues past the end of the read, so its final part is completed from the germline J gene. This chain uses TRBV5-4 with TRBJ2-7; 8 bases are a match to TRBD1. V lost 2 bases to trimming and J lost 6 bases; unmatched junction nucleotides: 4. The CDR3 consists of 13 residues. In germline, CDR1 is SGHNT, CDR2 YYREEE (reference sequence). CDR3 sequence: CASSFAGGREQYF. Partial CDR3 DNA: TGTGCCAGCAGCTTTGCAGGGGGCCGCGAG. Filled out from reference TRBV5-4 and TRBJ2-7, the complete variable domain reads ETGVTQSPTHLIKTRGQQVTLRCSSQSGHNTVSWYQQALGQGPQFIFQYYREEENGRGNFPPRFSGLQFPNYSSELNVNALELDDSALYLCASSFAGGREQYFGPGTRLTVT.

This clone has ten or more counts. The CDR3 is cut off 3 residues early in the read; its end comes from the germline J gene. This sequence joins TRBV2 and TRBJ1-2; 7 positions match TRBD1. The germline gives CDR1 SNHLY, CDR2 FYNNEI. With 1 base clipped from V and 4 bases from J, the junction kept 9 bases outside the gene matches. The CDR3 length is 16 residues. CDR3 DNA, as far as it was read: TGTGCCAGCAGTGAAGGGAGACAGGGCAGGATCTATGGC. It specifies CASSEGRQGRIYG. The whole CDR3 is CASSEGRQGRIYGYTF.

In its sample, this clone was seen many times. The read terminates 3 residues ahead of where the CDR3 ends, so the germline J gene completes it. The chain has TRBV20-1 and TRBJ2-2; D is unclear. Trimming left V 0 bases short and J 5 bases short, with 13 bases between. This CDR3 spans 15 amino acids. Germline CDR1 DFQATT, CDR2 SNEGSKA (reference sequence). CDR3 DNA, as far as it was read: TGCAGTGCTAGAGATCCCCAAGAAGGGACCGGGGAG. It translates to CSARDPQEGTGE. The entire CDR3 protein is CSARDPQEGTGELFF.

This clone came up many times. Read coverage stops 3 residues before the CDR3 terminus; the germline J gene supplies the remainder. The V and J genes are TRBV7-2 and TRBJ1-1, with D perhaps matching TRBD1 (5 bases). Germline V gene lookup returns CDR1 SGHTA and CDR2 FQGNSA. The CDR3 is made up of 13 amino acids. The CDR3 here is CASSLVGQGEAFF. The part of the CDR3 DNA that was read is TGTGCCAGCAGCTTAGTTGGGCAGGGAGAA.

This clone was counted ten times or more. CDR3 in amino acids: CSARDPLAGETETQYF. The CDR3 bases that were read are TGCAGTGCTAGAGACCCCCTAGCGGGAGAGACAGAGACC. V and J are TRBV20-1 and TRBJ2-5; TRBD2 matches 10 bases. From the germline J gene comes the end of the CDR3, since the read stops 3 residues before it. The J segment lost 4 bases and the V segment lost 0 bases, leaving 8 bases of the junction unmatched. Per germline, CDR1 DFQATT and CDR2 SNEGSKA (reference sequence). This CDR3 is built from 16 residues.

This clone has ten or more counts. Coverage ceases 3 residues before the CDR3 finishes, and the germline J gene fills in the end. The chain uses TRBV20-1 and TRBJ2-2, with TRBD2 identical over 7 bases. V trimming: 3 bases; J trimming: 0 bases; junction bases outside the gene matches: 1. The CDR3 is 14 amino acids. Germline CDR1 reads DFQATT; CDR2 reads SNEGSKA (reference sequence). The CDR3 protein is CSARLAANTGELFF. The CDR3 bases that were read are TGCAGTGCTAGGCTAGCGGCGAACACCGGGGAG.

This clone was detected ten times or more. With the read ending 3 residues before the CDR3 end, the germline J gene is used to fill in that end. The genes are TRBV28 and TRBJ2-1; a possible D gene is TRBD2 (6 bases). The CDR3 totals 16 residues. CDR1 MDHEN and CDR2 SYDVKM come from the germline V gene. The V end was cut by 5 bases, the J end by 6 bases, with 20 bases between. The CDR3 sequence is CASSPWDLKKGNEQFF. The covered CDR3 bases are TGTGCCAGCAGTCCCTGGGACTTGAAAAAAGGCAATGAG. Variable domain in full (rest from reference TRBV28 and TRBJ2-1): DVKVTQSSRYLVKRTGEKVFLECVQDMDHENMFWYRQDPGLGLRLIYFSYDVKMKEKGDIPEGYSVSREKKERFSLILESASTNQTSMYLCASSPWDLKKGNEQFFGPGTRLTVL.

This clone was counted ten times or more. Incomplete CDR3 DNA: TGTGCCTGGAGTGGGGCAGGGGCCTACGAG. Translating gives CAWSGAGAYE. The entire CDR3 sequence reads CAWSGAGAYEQYF. The chain combines TRBV30 with TRBJ2-7, with a possible D match to TRBD1 (6 bases). Read data end 3 residues before the CDR3 end; the end is taken from the germline J gene. The ends were cut back, 1 base at V and 2 bases at J, with 9 bases in the middle. This CDR3 contains 13 residues. The germline V gene has CDR1 GTSNPN and CDR2 SVGIG (reference sequence).

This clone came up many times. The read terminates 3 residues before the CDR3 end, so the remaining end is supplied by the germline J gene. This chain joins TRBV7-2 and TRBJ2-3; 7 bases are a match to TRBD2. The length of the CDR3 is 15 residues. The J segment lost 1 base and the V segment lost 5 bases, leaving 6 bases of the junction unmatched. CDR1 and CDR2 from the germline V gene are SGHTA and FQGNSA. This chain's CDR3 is CASSLFGGGTDTQYF. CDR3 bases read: TGTGCCAGCAGCCTGTTTGGGGGGGGCACAGATACG.